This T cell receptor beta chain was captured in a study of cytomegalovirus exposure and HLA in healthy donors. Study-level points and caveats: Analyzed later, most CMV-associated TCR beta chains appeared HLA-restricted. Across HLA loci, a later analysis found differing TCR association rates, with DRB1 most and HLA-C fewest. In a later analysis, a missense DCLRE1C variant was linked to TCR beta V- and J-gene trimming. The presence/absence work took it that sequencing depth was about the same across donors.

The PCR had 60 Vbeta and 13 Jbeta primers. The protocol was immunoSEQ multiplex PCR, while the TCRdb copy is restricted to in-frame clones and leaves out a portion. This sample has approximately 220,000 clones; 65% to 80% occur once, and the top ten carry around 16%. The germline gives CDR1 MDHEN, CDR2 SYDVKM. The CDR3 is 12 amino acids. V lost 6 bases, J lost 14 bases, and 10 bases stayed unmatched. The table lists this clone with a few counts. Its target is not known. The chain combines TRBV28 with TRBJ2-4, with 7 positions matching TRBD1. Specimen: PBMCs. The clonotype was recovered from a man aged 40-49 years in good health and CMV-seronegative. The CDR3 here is CASSPPGQIKYF. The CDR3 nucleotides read TGTGCCAGCAGCCCACCGGGACAGATCAAGTACTTC.